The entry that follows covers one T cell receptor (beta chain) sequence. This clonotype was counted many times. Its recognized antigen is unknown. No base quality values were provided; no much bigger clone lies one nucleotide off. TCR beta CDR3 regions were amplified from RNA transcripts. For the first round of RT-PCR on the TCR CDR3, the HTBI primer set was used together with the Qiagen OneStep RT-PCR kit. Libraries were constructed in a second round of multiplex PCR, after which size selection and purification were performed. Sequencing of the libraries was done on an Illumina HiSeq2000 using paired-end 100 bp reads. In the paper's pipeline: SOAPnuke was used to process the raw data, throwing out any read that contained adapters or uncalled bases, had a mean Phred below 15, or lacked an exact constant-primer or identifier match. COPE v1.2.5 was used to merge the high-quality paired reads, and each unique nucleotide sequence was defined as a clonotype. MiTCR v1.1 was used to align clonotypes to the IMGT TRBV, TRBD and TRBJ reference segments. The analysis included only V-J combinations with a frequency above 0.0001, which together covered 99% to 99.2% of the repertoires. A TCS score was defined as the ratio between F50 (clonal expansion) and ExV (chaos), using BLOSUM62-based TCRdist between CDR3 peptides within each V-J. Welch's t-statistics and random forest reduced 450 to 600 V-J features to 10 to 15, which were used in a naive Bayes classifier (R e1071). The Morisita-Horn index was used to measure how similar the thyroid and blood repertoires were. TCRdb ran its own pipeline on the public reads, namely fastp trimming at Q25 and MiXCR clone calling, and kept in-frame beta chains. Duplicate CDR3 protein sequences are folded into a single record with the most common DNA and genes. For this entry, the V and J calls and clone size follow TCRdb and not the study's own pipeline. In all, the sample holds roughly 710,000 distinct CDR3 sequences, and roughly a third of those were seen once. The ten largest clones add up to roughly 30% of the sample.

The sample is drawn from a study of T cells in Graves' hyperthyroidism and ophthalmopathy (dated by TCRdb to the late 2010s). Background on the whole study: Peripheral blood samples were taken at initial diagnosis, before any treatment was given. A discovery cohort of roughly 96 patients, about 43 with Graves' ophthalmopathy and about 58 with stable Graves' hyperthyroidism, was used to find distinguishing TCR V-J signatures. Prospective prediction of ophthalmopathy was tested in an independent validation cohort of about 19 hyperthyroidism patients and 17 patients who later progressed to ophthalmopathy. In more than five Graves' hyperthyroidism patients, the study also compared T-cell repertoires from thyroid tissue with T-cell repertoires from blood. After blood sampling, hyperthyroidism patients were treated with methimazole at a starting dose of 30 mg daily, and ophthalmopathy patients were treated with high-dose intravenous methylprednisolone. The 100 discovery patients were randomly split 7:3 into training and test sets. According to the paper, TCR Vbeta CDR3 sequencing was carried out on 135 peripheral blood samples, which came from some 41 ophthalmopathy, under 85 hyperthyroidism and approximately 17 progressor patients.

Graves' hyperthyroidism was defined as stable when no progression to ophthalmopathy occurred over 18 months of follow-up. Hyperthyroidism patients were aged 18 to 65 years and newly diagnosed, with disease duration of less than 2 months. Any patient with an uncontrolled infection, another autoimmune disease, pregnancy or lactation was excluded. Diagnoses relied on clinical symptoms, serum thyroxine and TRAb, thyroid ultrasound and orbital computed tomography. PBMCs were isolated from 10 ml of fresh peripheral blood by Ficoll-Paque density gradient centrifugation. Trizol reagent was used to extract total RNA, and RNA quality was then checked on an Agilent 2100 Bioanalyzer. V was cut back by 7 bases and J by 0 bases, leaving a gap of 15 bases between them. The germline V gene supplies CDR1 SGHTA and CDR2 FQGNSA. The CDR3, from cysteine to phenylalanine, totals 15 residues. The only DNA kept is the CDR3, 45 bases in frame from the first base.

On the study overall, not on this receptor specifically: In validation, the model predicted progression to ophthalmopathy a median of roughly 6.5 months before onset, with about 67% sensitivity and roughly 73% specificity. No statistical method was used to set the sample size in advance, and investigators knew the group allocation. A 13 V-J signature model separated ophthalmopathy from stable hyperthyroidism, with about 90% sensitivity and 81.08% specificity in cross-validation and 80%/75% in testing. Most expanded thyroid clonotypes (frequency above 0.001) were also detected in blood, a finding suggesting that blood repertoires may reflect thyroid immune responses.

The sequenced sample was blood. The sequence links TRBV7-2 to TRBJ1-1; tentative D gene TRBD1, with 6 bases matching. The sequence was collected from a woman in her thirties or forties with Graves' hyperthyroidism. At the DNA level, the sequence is TGTGCCAGCAACACCGGGACAATTTTGAACACTGAAGCTTTCTTT. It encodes CASNTGTILNTEAFF.